The clone carrying this T cell receptor (beta chain) came up a few times. The data originate from a study of cytomegalovirus exposure and HLA in healthy donors. Primers for the PCR totalled 60 Vbeta and 13 Jbeta. TCRdb's copy holds only in-frame clones and misses some; the assay was immunoSEQ multiplex PCR. This table holds approximately 100,000 clones, roughly 69% found once. The CDR3 is made up of 14 amino acids. CDR1 and CDR2 from the germline V gene are SGHRS and YFSETQ. V was cut by 2 bases and J by 6 bases, with 9 bases left in between. The chain uses TRBV5-1 and TRBJ1-6; weak D call: TRBD1 (5 bases). Sequencing used PBMCs. This receptor was obtained from a human donor in good health. Written as DNA, the CDR3 is TGCGCCAGCAGCTTACAGGAAGGTAATTCACCCCTCCACTTT. Protein product: CASSLQEGNSPLHF.